Following are 26 T cell receptor beta chains from one sample sequenced in a study of CD8+CD57+ T cells in acquired aplastic anemia. Sequenced patients had shown CD8+CD57+ cell expansion by flow cytometry. The TCR beta profiling, which covered VDJ combination and CDR3 sequence, was carried out using genomic DNA as the template. TCRdb re-analysed the reads in MiXCR, keeping a single row per CDR3 protein. The sample has some 160,000 distinct CDR3 sequences; around half are singletons. The material sequenced was sorted CD4+, CD8+, or CD8+CD57+ T cells (not recorded which) from PBMCs. The source of these receptors is a human donor with aplastic anemia.

Here the CDR3 reads CASSLGLTPSTDTQYF. CDR3 nucleotides: TGTGCCAGCAGCTTAGGTTTAACACCTAGCACAGATACGCAGTATTTT. The chain joins TRBV11-2 to TRBJ2-3; D remains unclear. V was shortened by 1 base and J by 0 bases, with 11 bases between the two germline ends. Germline CDR1 SGHAT, CDR2 FQNNGV. This CDR3 is 16 amino acids long.

This clonotype was seen repeatedly, ten times or more. Here the CDR3 DNA reads TGTGCCAGCAGCCTCGAGTGGACAGGGCTAAACACTGAAGCTTTCTTT. Its protein is CASSLEWTGLNTEAFF. The V and J genes are TRBV9 and TRBJ1-1; 8 bases are a match to TRBD1. V shed 4 bases, J shed 2 bases, and the junction held 10 bases outside the gene matches. Germline-derived CDR1 and CDR2 are SGDLS and YYNGEE. There are 16 residues in the CDR3. The whole variable domain, filled in from reference TRBV9 and TRBJ1-1, reads DSGVTQTPKHLITATGQRVTLRCSPRSGDLSVYWYQQSLDQGLQFLIQYYNGEERAKGNILERFSAQQFPDLHSELNLSSLELGDSALYFCASSLEWTGLNTEAFFGQGTRLTVV.

Only one count was recorded for this clonotype. V usage is TRBV7-9 and J usage is TRBJ1-1; tentative D call: TRBD1 (6 bases). CDR3 length: 15 amino acids. CDR1 and CDR2 (germline): SEHNR, FQNEAQ (reference sequence). V shed 0 bases and J shed 4 bases, with 12 bases lying between them. The CDR3 sequence: CASSLAQGRFTEAFF. As DNA, the CDR3 is TGTGCCAGCAGCTTAGCGCAGGGGCGATTCACTGAAGCTTTCTTT.

The V call is TRBV10-1, the J call TRBJ2-1; the match to TRBD2 covers 11 bases. CDR3 length: 15 residues. V shed 3 bases and J 10 bases; nucleotides not matched to a gene: 8. Germline V gives CDR1 WNHNN, CDR2 SYGVQD (reference sequence). The CDR3 loop is CASSDVAGGRREQFF. Here the CDR3 DNA reads TGCGCCAGCAGTGACGTAGCGGGAGGGCGTAGAGAGCAGTTCTTC.

This sequence joins TRBV19 and TRBJ1-1; 8 bases match TRBD1. This CDR3 is 14 amino acids long. CDR1 and CDR2 from the germline V gene are LNHDA and SQIVND (reference sequence). With V trimmed by 3 bases and J by 0 bases, 0 bases remained unmatched. CDR3 sequence reads: CASSMDRVNTEAFF. Here the CDR3 DNA reads TGTGCCAGTAGTATGGACAGGGTGAACACTGAAGCTTTCTTT.

This chain links TRBV7-9 with TRBJ1-5; unclear D gene. The V gene's germline CDR1 is SEHNR and CDR2 FQNEAQ (reference sequence). Deletions cut 2 bases from V and 4 bases from J, with 6 bases between. This CDR3 region has 13 residues. The CDR3 sequence is CASSLSGNQPQHF. The CDR3 nucleotides read TGTGCCAGCAGCTTATCTGGGAATCAGCCCCAGCATTTT.

This chain connects TRBV19 to TRBJ1-5; D unresolved. This CDR3 has 14 amino acids. Germline CDR1 is LNHDA and CDR2 is SQIVND (reference sequence). V gave up 7 bases and J gave up 3 bases, with 13 bases separating them. CDR3 bases: TGTGCCAGTATGATAGGTCTCCACAATCAGCCCCAGCATTTT. The encoded protein is CASMIGLHNQPQHF.

The chain uses TRBV2 and TRBJ2-3; 10 bases match TRBD2. The CDR3 spans 14 residues. Trimming took 7 bases from V and 4 from J; bases not matched to a gene: 5. Germline-derived CDR1 and CDR2 are SNHLY and FYNNEI. CDR3 sequence reads: CASTGLAGADTQYF. The CDR3 bases are TGTGCCAGCACCGGGCTAGCGGGAGCAGATACGCAGTATTTT.

The gene calls are TRBV15 and TRBJ2-3, with D hard to call. Looked up from germline, CDR1 is LNHNV and CDR2 is YYDKDF (reference sequence). This CDR3 has 14 amino acids. Trimming shortened V by 1 base and J by 7 bases, and 12 bases separated the two germline ends. Here the CDR3 reads CATSRGSTMNTQYF. CDR3 sequence (DNA): TGTGCCACCAGCAGAGGATCCACGATGAATACGCAGTATTTT.

This clonotype was detected only a few times. V gene TRBV18 combines with J gene TRBJ2-1; TRBD1 aligns across 11 bases. The junction had 4 bases not matched to a gene; V was cut back by 4 bases and J by 8 bases. This CDR3 has 14 amino acids. Germline V gene sequence: CDR1 KGHSH, CDR2 LQKENI. DNA for the CDR3: TGTGCCAGCTCACTTGGACAGGGGGCTTATGAGCAGTTCTTC. Its protein product is CASSLGQGAYEQFF.

J is TRBJ1-1 and V is TRBV10-3; TRBD1 agrees at 7 bases. There are 16 residues in the CDR3. V shed 3 bases and J 6 bases; nucleotides not matched to a gene: 13. Germline V gene data show CDR1 as ENHRY and CDR2 as SYGVKD. The CDR3 reads CAISDLRQGNSAEAFF. The CDR3 bases are TGTGCCATCAGTGACCTTCGACAGGGAAACAGCGCTGAAGCTTTCTTT.

The gene calls are TRBV25-1 and TRBJ1-6; no firm D call. The CDR3 is 15 residues long. The V end lost 3 bases, the J end lost 7 bases, and 13 bases lay between the germline ends. Germline assignment: CDR1 MGHDK and CDR2 SYGVNS. The CDR3 loop reads CASSDLVGSNSPLHF. DNA of the CDR3: TGTGCCAGCAGTGACTTAGTGGGATCCAATTCACCCCTCCACTTT.

For this clonotype: Possible read error: a much larger clone is one base away. The J gene is TRBJ1-3, the V gene TRBV5-1, with TRBD1 matching over 7 bases. Germline V gene data show CDR1 as SGHRS and CDR2 as YFSETQ. CDR3 length: 15 amino acids. The CDR3 DNA is TGCACCAGCAGCTTGGGACAGTTCTCTGGAAACACCATATATTTT. It is translated as CTSSLGQFSGNTIYF.

At least ten counts were recorded for this clonotype. The CDR3 protein is CASRNPGTTEAFF. The CDR3, as DNA: TGTGCCAGCAGAAATCCAGGGACGACTGAAGCTTTCTTT. The rearrangement joins TRBV6-5 to TRBJ1-1; tentative D call: TRBD1 (5 bases). Trimming removed 6 bases at V and 5 bases at J, with 13 bases between. This CDR3 is 13 amino acids long. Germline loops: CDR1 MNHEY, CDR2 SVGAGI.

This clonotype appeared many times. This sequence joins TRBV7-2 and TRBJ2-2, with D unresolved. There are 15 residues in the CDR3. Trimming removed 5 bases at V and 5 bases at J, with 15 bases between. In germline, CDR1 is SGHTA, CDR2 FQGNSA. The CDR3 spells CASSPEGFRTGELFF. CDR3 DNA: TGTGCCAGCAGCCCAGAAGGGTTCAGGACCGGGGAGCTGTTTTTT.

In this sample, this clonotype turned up many times. The chain couples TRBV7-3 to TRBJ2-1; a possible D gene is TRBD1 (5 bases). The V end lost 3 bases, the J end lost 5 bases, and 14 bases lay between the germline ends. The CDR3 covers 15 residues. CDR1 SGHTA and CDR2 FQGTGA come from the germline V gene. The CDR3 DNA follows: TGTGCCAGCAGCTTTGTAGGTGGGGCTGACAATGAGCAGTTCTTC. Its protein product is CASSFVGGADNEQFF.

The chain uses TRBV9 and TRBJ1-1; no reliable D call. Between the trimmed V and J ends, which lost 0 bases and 6 bases, there was a span of 6 bases. The CDR3 runs 12 residues. Germline V gene lookup returns CDR1 SGDLS and CDR2 YYNGEE. In nucleotides, the CDR3 is TGTGCCAGCAGCGTAGAGGGCGCTGAAGCTTTCTTT. This translates into CASSVEGAEAFF.

As regards this clonotype: The junction does not match germline at one end; this may be a read error. CDR3 protein: CASGLVIAGGPRFTDTQYF. The DNA of the CDR3 is TGTGCCAGCGGCTTGGTAATAGCGGGAGGGCCTCGGTTCACAGATACGCAGTATTTT. This sequence joins TRBV5-4 and TRBJ2-3; TRBD2 aligns across 11 bases. The CDR3 extends over 19 amino acids. The germline V gene encodes CDR1 SGHNT and CDR2 YYREEE (reference sequence).

This clonotype has only a few counts. The rearrangement joins TRBV7-9 to TRBJ1-3; weak D call: TRBD1 (6 bases). Trimming cost V 4 bases and J 3 bases, with 13 bases left between them. Germline loops: CDR1 SEHNR, CDR2 FQNEAQ (reference sequence). The CDR3 runs 15 residues. Here the CDR3 reads CASSSTGTLGNTIYF. The CDR3 nucleotides are TGTGCCAGCAGCTCGACCGGGACACTTGGAAACACCATATATTTT. Full variable domain (outside the CDR3, taken from reference TRBV7-9 and TRBJ1-3): DTGVSQNPRHKITKRGQNVTFRCDPISEHNRLYWYRQTLGQGPEFLTYFQNEAQLEKSRLLSDRFSAERPKGSFSTLEIQRTEQGDSAMYLCASSSTGTLGNTIYFGEGSWLTVV.

This chain connects TRBV2 to TRBJ2-7; D is perhaps TRBD1 (6 bases). Germline loops: CDR1 SNHLY, CDR2 FYNNEI. This CDR3 has 12 amino acids. V lost 6 bases to trimming and J lost 3 bases, with 9 bases between them. In DNA, the CDR3 is TGTGCCAGCAGGAGACAGGTCTACGAGCAGTACTTC. This translates into CASRRQVYEQYF.

The chain carries TRBV5-1 and TRBJ2-7; 7 nucleotides align to TRBD1. V shed 0 bases, J shed 0 bases, and the junction held 3 bases outside the gene matches. The germline V gene has CDR1 SGHRS and CDR2 YFSETQ. The CDR3 extends over 15 amino acids. In nucleotides, the CDR3 is TGCGCCAGCAGCTTGGGGCAGGGGGTCTCCTACGAGCAGTACTTC. Amino acids: CASSLGQGVSYEQYF.

This clonotype was counted many times. The gene calls are TRBV20-1 and TRBJ2-2; 9 positions match TRBD2. The CDR3 covers 15 residues. Germline assignment: CDR1 DFQATT and CDR2 SNEGSKA (reference sequence). The V segment lost 0 bases and the J segment 6 bases; nucleotides outside the gene matches: 5. Here the CDR3 reads CSAREGSGSPGELFF. The DNA for the CDR3 is TGCAGTGCTAGAGAGGGTAGCGGGAGCCCCGGGGAGCTGTTTTTT.

This clonotype was counted ten times or more. V and J are TRBV25-1 and TRBJ1-1; 7 nucleotides align to TRBD1. This CDR3 comprises 15 residues. Trimming removed 5 bases from V and 1 base from J; junction bases left unmatched: 7. The germline V gene has CDR1 MGHDK and CDR2 SYGVNS. The DNA for the CDR3 is TGTGCCAGCAGTCAAACCGACAGGGCGAACACTGAAGCTTTCTTT. As protein: CASSQTDRANTEAFF. Drawing the rest from reference TRBV25-1 and TRBJ1-1, the complete variable domain is EADIYQTPRYLVIGTGKKITLECSQTMGHDKMYWYQQDPGMELHLIHYSYGVNSTEKGDLSSESTVSRIRTEHFPLTLESARPSHTSQYLCASSQTDRANTEAFFGQGTRLTVV.

This clonotype has just a few counts. This chain uses TRBV24-1 with TRBJ2-7; tentatively, D is TRBD1 (5 bases). Germline V gene lookup returns CDR1 KGHDR and CDR2 SFDVKD. Trimming took off 4 bases at V and 3 bases at J, with 9 bases between the two ends. CDR3 length equals 13 residues. The CDR3 DNA reads TGTGCCACCAGTGACCTCGACAGCTACGAGCAGTACTTC. It translates to CATSDLDSYEQYF.

A remark on this clonotype: A read error may be the cause here, since a much bigger clone is one base away. V gene TRBV6-5 combines with J gene TRBJ1-3; D unresolved. The CDR3 runs to 15 residues. Germline loops: CDR1 MNHEY, CDR2 SVGAGI. CDR3 DNA sequence: TGTGCCTGCAGTTACGACGTGGGCTCTGGAAACACCATATATTTT. As protein: CACSYDVGSGNTIYF.

This clonotype was counted once. The chain joins TRBV24-1 to TRBJ1-5; D remains ambiguous. This CDR3 is built from 14 residues. The germline V gene encodes CDR1 KGHDR and CDR2 SFDVKD. Trimming took off 4 bases at V and 3 bases at J, with 9 bases between the two ends. For the CDR3, the DNA is TGTGCCACCAGTGAAGGCGGCACCAATCAGCCCCAGCATTTT. Amino acids: CATSEGGTNQPQHF.